The present T cell receptor (beta chain) was sequenced within a study of regulatory T cells in long-lasting Graves disease (dated by TCRdb to 2020 to 2022). Describing the broader study: Patients with newly diagnosed Graves' disease had been on antithyroid drugs for under 3 months. This study used TCR sequencing and RNA sequencing of peripheral blood to compare persistent Graves' disease patients against newly diagnosed Graves' disease patients. The study was conducted in China and was registered as a clinical trial. A total of about 35 samples underwent TCR sequencing, from around 13 patients with persistent Graves' disease and 20 or so patients with newly diagnosed Graves' disease. General findings and caveats noted by the study authors: Lower TCR Shannon entropy and fewer highly expanded clones were observed in persistent Graves' disease patients than in newly diagnosed patients, which suggested clonal expansion. Persistent disease showed preferential use of TRBV28, TRBJ1-2 and TRBJ2-5, whereas newly diagnosed disease favored TRBV20-1 and TRBJ2-1. Because the primary lesion, thyroid tissue, could not be accessed, the study looked at peripheral blood alone. Only the TCR beta chain was sequenced and analyzed. Persistent patients shared more public clonotypes among themselves (around 2,500) than newly diagnosed patients did (approximately 900). The authors acknowledged the small sample size as a limitation that may reduce accuracy.

Interpreted using the paper, the time point label stands for: newly diagnosed GD, antithyroid drugs for less than 3 months. For both TCR sequencing and RNA sequencing, RNA was extracted from PBMCs in TRIzol. The diagnosis of Graves' disease was made according to American Thyroid Association guidelines. The patients came from an endocrinology department in Xi'an, China. Each patient gave around 9.2 milliliters of peripheral blood, collected in an EDTA anticoagulant tube. Ficoll Paque Plus density gradient separation was used to isolate PBMCs, and no further T cell sorting was done. An Agilent 2100 Bioanalyzer and agarose gel were used to check RNA quality, while a NanoDrop 2000 measured RNA concentration. On this clonotype: The specificity of this receptor is unknown. Base qualities are missing; no much larger clone stands one base away.

The CDR3 runs 14 amino acids, cysteine and phenylalanine included. Just the 42-base CDR3 DNA is kept, in frame starting at base 1. For this chain, trimming is 4 bases at the V end and 9 bases at the J end, and the number of junction bases without a gene match is 8. The germline V gene gives CDR1 as MNHEY and CDR2 as SVGEGT. The library was produced with multiplex PCR. The reads were generated on an Illumina HiSeq 4000. To build TCR beta libraries, CDR3 regions were amplified by Arm-PCR using iRepertoire HTBI primers. PCR products were gel purified before sequencing. In the original analysis: Gene usage analysis of CDR3 amino acid clonotypes relied on the approximately 60 TRBV and 15 or so TRBJ segments identified across samples. Filtered high-quality paired reads were merged into contigs using COPE and FqMerger. BLAST was used to align contigs to IMGT TRBV, TRBD and TRBJ reference genes, and CDR3 was defined according to IMGT. Clonotypes above 0.1% frequency were classified as highly expanded clones. Repertoire diversity was measured by Shannon entropy, and V-J evenness by the Gini coefficient. A clonotype was considered public if more than one individual shared it. TCRdb reworked the public reads: Q25 trimming with fastp, MiXCR clone assembly, productive beta chains retained. Duplicate CDR3 protein sequences are folded into a single record with the most common DNA and genes. The V and J calls and clone size come from TCRdb's table, not from the authors' own analysis. The sample table lists around 250,000 distinct CDR3 sequences, about 18% of them with a count of one. The ten largest clones add up to approximately 15% of the sample.

This sample also appeared in a second study, on T cells in Graves' hyperthyroidism and ophthalmopathy. The second study reports: Stable Graves' hyperthyroidism was defined as the absence of progression to ophthalmopathy over 18 months of follow-up. Hyperthyroidism patients were aged 18 to 65 years and newly diagnosed, with disease duration of less than 2 months. The study excluded patients with uncontrolled infections, other autoimmune diseases, pregnancy or lactation. Clinical symptoms, serum thyroxine and TRAb, thyroid ultrasound, and orbital computed tomography formed the basis for the diagnoses. For the first round of RT-PCR on the TCR CDR3, the HTBI primer set was used together with the Qiagen OneStep RT-PCR kit. Most expanded thyroid clonotypes (frequency above 0.001) were also detected in blood, suggesting blood repertoires may reflect thyroid immune responses. In cross-validation, a model built on a 13 V-J signature told ophthalmopathy apart from stable hyperthyroidism with about 90% sensitivity and about 81% specificity, and in testing the same model reached 80%/75%. During validation, the model predicted progression to ophthalmopathy a median of about 6.5 months ahead of onset, with almost 71% sensitivity and 72.22% specificity. To identify distinguishing TCR V-J signatures, a discovery cohort of about a hundred patients was used, comprising some 45 with Graves' ophthalmopathy and around 57 with stable Graves' hyperthyroidism. Whether ophthalmopathy could be predicted prospectively was tested in an independent validation cohort made up of roughly 20 hyperthyroidism patients plus 17 patients who later progressed to ophthalmopathy. The 75 to 100 discovery patients were divided at random into training and test sets in a 7:3 ratio. Thyroid tissue and blood T-cell repertoires from over 5 Graves' hyperthyroidism patients were also compared in the study. After blood sampling, hyperthyroidism patients were treated with methimazole at a starting dose of 30 mg daily, and ophthalmopathy patients were treated with high-dose intravenous methylprednisolone. The libraries were constructed in a second round of multiplex PCR and then size-selected and purified. Paired-end sequencing of the libraries was performed with 100 bp reads on an Illumina HiSeq2000. SOAPnuke was used to process the raw data, removing reads that contained adapters or uncalled bases, had a mean Phred below 15, or lacked an exact match to the constant primer or identifier. COPE v1.2.5 was used to merge high-quality paired reads, and clonotypes were defined as unique nucleotide sequences. MiTCR v1.1 was used to align the clonotypes against IMGT TRBV, TRBD and TRBJ reference segments. Analysis was restricted to V-J combinations with a frequency above 0.0001, which covered about 99% of repertoires. The TCS score was defined as F50 (clonal expansion) divided by E x V (chaos), with BLOSUM62-based TCRdist calculated between CDR3 peptides within each V-J. Welch's t-statistics and random forest reduced roughly 530 V-J features to 10 to 15, which were used in a naive Bayes classifier (R e1071). No statistical method was used to fix the sample size in advance, and group allocation was not hidden from the investigators. The paper describes TCR Vbeta CDR3 sequencing of around 130 peripheral blood samples, made up of around 41 ophthalmopathy patients, some 80 hyperthyroidism patients and 17 progressor patients.

Source: peripheral blood mononuclear cells (PBMCs), taken at new diagnosis, from a patient treated with antithyroid drugs. This clonotype was obtained from a woman aged 25 to 39 with Graves disease. Donor details come from another sample of the same person, matched by shared clones. The sequence is built from TRBV6-2 or TRBV6-3 and TRBJ2-1; TRBD1 fits 8 bases in the junction. The encoded CDR3 is CASSSIRQGFEQFF. The DNA sequence reads TGTGCCAGCAGTTCAATTCGACAGGGGTTTGAGCAGTTCTTC.